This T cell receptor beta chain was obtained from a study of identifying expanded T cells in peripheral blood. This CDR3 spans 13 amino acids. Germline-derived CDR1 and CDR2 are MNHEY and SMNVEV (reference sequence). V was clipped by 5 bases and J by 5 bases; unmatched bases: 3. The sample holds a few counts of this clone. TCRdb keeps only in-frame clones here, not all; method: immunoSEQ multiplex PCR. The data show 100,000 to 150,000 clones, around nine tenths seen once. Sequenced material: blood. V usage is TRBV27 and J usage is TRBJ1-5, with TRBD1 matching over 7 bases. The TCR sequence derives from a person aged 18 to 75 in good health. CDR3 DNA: TGTGCCAGCAGTCCTCAGGGGGATCAGCCCCAGCATTTT. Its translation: CASSPQGDQPQHF.